These 20 T cell receptor beta chains originate from one sample sequenced in a study of blood T cell repertoires in COVID-19. Some clones are missing from TCRdb's copy, which holds only in-frame ones; the method was immunoSEQ multiplex PCR. The table records tens of thousands of clones, roughly 79% of them present only once. Sequenced material: peripheral blood. These receptors were obtained from a human donor in a cohort sampled during active COVID-19.

This clone was detected only once. The chain couples TRBV15 to TRBJ2-7, with a weak D call TRBD2 (5 bases). Trimming stripped 5 bases from V and 5 bases from J, with 13 bases between. CDR1 and CDR2 from the germline V gene are LNHNV and YYDKDF (reference sequence). The CDR3 runs 13 residues. CDR3 in amino acids: CATSARGADEQYF. DNA for the CDR3: TGTGCCACCAGCGCCCGGGGAGCTGACGAGCAGTACTTC. Supplemented by reference TRBV15 and TRBJ2-7, the full variable domain reads DAMVIQNPRYQVTQFGKPVTLSCSQTLNHNVMYWYQQKSSQAPKLLFHYYDKDFNNEADTPDNFQSRRPNTSFCFLDIRSPGLGDTAMYLCATSARGADEQYFGPGTRLTVT.

The chain has TRBV11-2 and TRBJ1-2; the D is unclear. This CDR3 has 14 amino acids. Germline CDR1 reads SGHAT; CDR2 reads FQNNGV. V shed 6 bases and J shed 0 bases, with 11 bases lying between them. CDR3 sequence reads: CASRQGRTNYGYTF. The CDR3 bases are TGTGCCAGCAGGCAAGGGAGGACTAACTATGGCTACACCTTC.

The rearrangement links TRBV18 to TRBJ2-7, with D possibly being TRBD1 (7 bases). This CDR3 is built from 15 residues. Germline V CDR1 and CDR2: KGHSH, LQKENI. Trimming pared 5 bases from V and 6 bases from J, leaving 20 bases between. Here the CDR3 reads CASSAMTGLGGEQYF. The DNA of the CDR3 is TGTGCCAGCTCAGCCATGACAGGGTTGGGGGGCGAGCAGTACTTC.

The rearrangement uses TRBV10-2 and TRBJ1-1; D may be TRBD1 (6 bases). CDR1 is WSHSY, CDR2 SAAADI, per germline. The CDR3 extends over 12 amino acids. V gave up 10 bases and J gave up 3 bases, with 12 bases separating them. The CDR3 reads CATKDSYTEAFF. CDR3 in DNA: TGCGCCACAAAGGACAGCTACACTGAAGCTTTCTTT.

The chain links TRBV27 to TRBJ2-7; TRBD2 matches 9 bases. The V segment lost 6 bases and the J segment 0 bases; nucleotides outside the gene matches: 6. This CDR3 spans 15 amino acids. CDR1 is MNHEY and CDR2 is SMNVEV in the germline V gene (reference sequence). CDR3 protein: CASSRLAGSSYEQYF. DNA for the CDR3: TGTGCCAGCAGCCGCCTAGCGGGGTCCTCCTACGAGCAGTACTTC.

On this clone itself: Compared with germline, one end of the junction differs, possibly owing to a read error. V is TRBV7-7 and J is TRBJ2-7, with 9 nucleotides matching TRBD1. Germline V gene sequence: CDR1 SSHAT, CDR2 FNYEAQ (reference sequence). This CDR3 is built from 13 residues. CDR3 loop: CASTGTGMHEQYF. The CDR3 DNA reads TGTGCTAGCACCGGGACAGGGATGCACGAGCAGTACTTC.

V is TRBV30 and J is TRBJ2-7; no definite D call. The CDR3 extends over 13 amino acids. V lost 6 bases to trimming and J lost 5 bases, with 17 bases between them. CDR1 and CDR2 (germline): GTSNPN, SVGIG (reference sequence). CDR3: CACMSLLPHEQYF. DNA of the CDR3: TGTGCCTGTATGAGCCTACTACCCCACGAGCAGTACTTC.

There are a few counts of this clone. The rearrangement joins TRBV7-2 to TRBJ1-2; no reliable D call. Germline V gene data show CDR1 as SGHTA and CDR2 as FQGNSA. This CDR3 is built from 11 residues. The V end was cut by 1 base, the J end by 8 bases, with 5 bases between. This chain's CDR3 is CASSLVGGYTF. CDR3 bases: TGTGCCAGCAGCTTAGTGGGCGGCTACACCTTC.

Remarks on this clone: This clone may be a read error of a much larger clone one base away. The genes are TRBV9 and TRBJ1-5, with D possibly matching TRBD1 (5 bases). Germline CDR1 and CDR2: SGDLS and YYNGEE. The CDR3 is 14 amino acids. V was cut by 3 bases and J by 0 bases, with 7 bases left in between. CDR3 amino acids: CASSATDSNQPQHF. CDR3 bases: TGTGCCAGCAGCGCGACAGATAGCAATCAGCCCCAGCATTTT.

This clone has just one count. The chain recombines TRBV3-1 (or the pseudogene TRBV3-2) with TRBJ2-5, with 7 bases lining up with TRBD2. Germline loops: CDR1 LGHDT, CDR2 YNNKEL (reference sequence). The J segment lost 1 base and the V segment lost 4 bases, leaving 9 bases of the junction unmatched. The CDR3 is made up of 16 amino acids. The CDR3 sequence: CASSPGLAGVQETQYF. The CDR3 DNA reads TGTGCCAGCAGCCCCGGACTTGCGGGAGTCCAAGAGACCCAGTACTTC.

The chain joins TRBV3-1 (or the pseudogene TRBV3-2) to TRBJ2-3, with 8 bases that match TRBD2. The CDR3 runs 16 residues. From germline, CDR1 is LGHDT and CDR2 YNNKEL (reference sequence). The V gene end was trimmed by 5 bases and the J gene end by 6 bases; junction bases not matched to a gene: 13. CDR3 bases: TGTGCCAGCAGCACCGGGACTAGTTGGTATCGGGATACGCAGTATTTT. This sequence encodes CASSTGTSWYRDTQYF.

This clone was picked up a small number of times. V is TRBV6-5 and J is TRBJ2-7, with D possibly being TRBD1 (6 bases). V shed 6 bases and J shed 0 bases, with 12 bases lying between them. Germline assignment: CDR1 MNHEY and CDR2 SVGAGI. The CDR3 runs to 14 residues. CDR3 region: CASRRTESSYEQYF. In DNA form, the CDR3 reads TGTGCCAGCAGAAGGACAGAGAGCTCCTACGAGCAGTACTTC.

The rearrangement uses TRBV4-3 and TRBJ1-4; possibly TRBD1 for D (5 bases). Germline V gene sequence: CDR1 LGHNA, CDR2 YSLEER. The CDR3 totals 15 residues. V shed 1 base and J shed 8 bases, with 14 bases lying between them. Here the CDR3 reads CASSQVGTKGEKLFF. CDR3 sequence (DNA): TGCGCCAGCAGCCAAGTCGGGACTAAAGGGGAAAAACTGTTTTTT.

This clone was observed once. The V call is TRBV27, the J call TRBJ2-1; D remains ambiguous. CDR1 is MNHEY and CDR2 is SMNVEV in the germline V gene (reference sequence). The V and J ends lost 7 bases and 9 bases respectively, with 10 bases between them. The CDR3 is 11 residues long. Written as DNA, the CDR3 is TGTGCCAGCACCCGTCCCCCTGAGCAGTTCTTC. Translated, it gives CASTRPPEQFF.

The chain uses TRBV3-1 (or the pseudogene TRBV3-2) and TRBJ2-1, with 8 bases identical to TRBD2. In germline, CDR1 is LGHDT, CDR2 YNNKEL (reference sequence). The CDR3 is 14 residues long. Trimming cost V 2 bases and J 7 bases; bases outside gene matches: 4. The CDR3 DNA sequence: TGTGCCAGCAGCCAACCGGGACTAGGGAATGAGCAGTTCTTC. Translation: CASSQPGLGNEQFF.

This chain uses TRBV4-2 with TRBJ2-7; D is perhaps TRBD2 (6 bases). V was shortened by 1 base and J by 7 bases, with 14 bases between the two germline ends. This CDR3 region has 14 residues. Germline V lookup: CDR1 LGHNA, CDR2 YNFKEQ. CDR3 sequence (DNA): TGTGCCAGCAGCCAAGGAGGAGGGGTGGGGGAGCAGTACTTC. This gives the protein CASSQGGGVGEQYF.

This chain uses TRBV10-3 with TRBJ1-1, with 9 bases lining up with TRBD1. The CDR3 is made up of 17 amino acids. In germline, CDR1 is ENHRY, CDR2 SYGVKD. The J segment lost 1 base and the V segment lost 2 bases, leaving 8 bases of the junction unmatched. The CDR3 loop reads CAISETGQGWTNTEAFF. The CDR3 DNA sequence: TGTGCCATCAGTGAGACCGGACAGGGGTGGACGAACACTGAAGCTTTCTTT.

This clone was seen a handful of times. J is TRBJ1-1 and V is TRBV4-3, with unresolved D. The V gene's germline CDR1 is LGHNA and CDR2 YSLEER. This CDR3 region has 14 residues. Trimming removed 0 bases at V and 4 bases at J, with 9 bases between. CDR3 region: CASSQDVVGTEAFF. The CDR3 nucleotides read TGCGCCAGCAGCCAAGATGTCGTCGGCACTGAAGCTTTCTTT.

The count of this clone is one. The chain carries TRBV7-2 and TRBJ2-2, with D maybe TRBD2 (6 bases). The V gene lost 2 bases and the J gene lost 5 bases, with 9 bases spanning the gap. This CDR3 is 14 amino acids long. Germline V lookup: CDR1 SGHTA, CDR2 FQGNSA. CDR3: CASSLRRGTGELFF. CDR3 nucleotides: TGTGCCAGCAGCTTAAGGAGGGGAACCGGGGAGCTGTTTTTT.

This clone was observed a few times. The chain joins TRBV12-3 or TRBV12-4 to TRBJ1-2; TRBD1 agrees at 7 bases. The CDR3 is 13 residues long. J was trimmed by 8 bases and V by 5 bases; bases with no gene match: 8. CDR3 sequence: CASSIDRERGYTF. The CDR3, as DNA: TGTGCCAGCAGTATCGACAGGGAACGAGGCTACACCTTC.